The source of this TCR beta chain is a study of blood T cell repertoires in COVID-19. Study background: Material from acute and convalescent COVID-19 was sourced from the United States, Italy and Spain.

TCRdb's copy holds only in-frame clones and misses some; the assay was immunoSEQ multiplex PCR. The sample contains about 120,000 clones, roughly 84% of which appear only once. This clone was counted a few times. Trimming removed 0 bases at V and 11 bases at J, with 19 bases between. CDR3 length: 14 amino acids. Germline V lookup: CDR1 GTSNPN, CDR2 SVGIG (reference sequence). Sequencing was done on a sample of peripheral blood. The chain joins TRBV30 to TRBJ1-1, with a weak D call TRBD1 (5 bases). The TCR originated in a man aged 60-69 years with acute or convalescent COVID-19. For the CDR3, the DNA is TGTGCCTGGAGTGTAACAACCGGGAGGGGAAGGGCTTTCTTT. This encodes CAWSVTTGRGRAFF.